A single sample gave rise to the 11 T cell receptor beta chains below, sequenced in a study of T-cell memory formation after mild COVID-19. A single record per CDR3 protein comes from TCRdb applying MiXCR to the 5' RACE reads. The table has approximately 300,000 distinct CDR3 sequences, roughly 15% seen once. The sample was PBMCs or a T cell subset sorted from them (not recorded which). The receptors originated from a man younger than 35 who had mild COVID-19 (a few samples of this study predate the infection). Cell type and time point are not known.

The chain joins TRBV28 to TRBJ2-3; either TRBD1 or TRBD2 may supply D (6 bases each). The V end lost 0 bases, the J end lost 5 bases, and 21 bases lay between the germline ends. The germline V gene has CDR1 MDHEN and CDR2 SYDVKM. The length of the CDR3 is 18 residues. CDR3 loop: CASSLWGTQLRGIDTQYF. Written as DNA, the CDR3 is TGTGCCAGCAGTTTATGGGGGACTCAATTAAGGGGGATAGATACGCAGTATTTT.

This sequence joins TRBV4-2 and TRBJ2-6; D may match TRBD1 or TRBD2 (5 bases each). The ends were cut back, 4 bases at V and 1 base at J, with 11 bases in the middle. CDR1 is LGHNA and CDR2 is YNFKEQ in the germline V gene. The CDR3 is 16 residues long. The CDR3 bases are TGTGCCAGCAGCCCAAGTGGGACGTCTGGGGCCAACGTCCTGACTTTC. Translation gives CASSPSGTSGANVLTF.

The gene calls are TRBV12-3 or TRBV12-4 and TRBJ2-6, with 7 bases aligning to TRBD2. This CDR3 is built from 18 residues. V shed 3 bases, J shed 0 bases, and the junction held 8 bases outside the gene matches. CDR3 in amino acids: CASSFEGGDNSGANVLTF. DNA of the CDR3: TGTGCCAGCAGTTTTGAGGGAGGGGATAACTCTGGGGCCAACGTCCTGACTTTC.

In this sample, this clonotype turned up a few times. CDR3 loop: CASSLGRGGLYIQYF. CDR3 bases: TGTGCCAGCAGCTTAGGGCGGGGGGGACTCTACATTCAGTACTTC. The rearrangement joins TRBV7-6 to TRBJ2-4; 9 nucleotides align to TRBD2. The J segment lost 8 bases and the V segment lost 1 base, leaving 6 bases of the junction unmatched. CDR1 is SGHVS and CDR2 is FNYEAQ in the germline V gene. The CDR3 sequence is 15 residues long.

This clonotype was counted a few times. The chain joins TRBV6-5 to TRBJ2-3; 9 bases match TRBD2. The junction had 8 bases not matched to a gene; V was cut back by 5 bases and J by 11 bases. CDR1 is MNHEY, CDR2 SVGAGI, per germline. The CDR3 runs 13 residues. This CDR3 reads CASSPLAGSRQYF. Written as DNA, the CDR3 is TGTGCCAGCAGTCCCCTAGCGGGGAGTCGGCAGTATTTT.

The J gene is TRBJ1-6, the V gene TRBV11-2, with 8 bases aligning to TRBD1. V was clipped by 1 base and J by 6 bases; unmatched bases: 5. CDR3 length: 16 residues. Germline V gene data show CDR1 as SGHAT and CDR2 as FQNNGV. The CDR3 sequence is CASSLARGRPNSPLHF. Written as DNA, the CDR3 is TGTGCCAGCAGCTTAGCCAGGGGGCGACCTAATTCACCCCTCCACTTT.

The genes are TRBV27 and TRBJ1-3; 9 positions agree with TRBD1. CDR1 and CDR2 (germline): MNHEY, SMNVEV (reference sequence). The V gene end was trimmed by 6 bases and the J gene end by 3 bases; junction bases not matched to a gene: 9. The CDR3 totals 16 residues. As DNA, the CDR3 is TGTGCCAGCAGCCGCACAGGGGGCGCGTTTGGAAACACCATATATTTT. It translates to CASSRTGGAFGNTIYF.

The chain recombines TRBV2 with TRBJ1-2; TRBD1 agrees at 7 bases. Germline values: CDR1 SNHLY, CDR2 FYNNEI. The CDR3 is 14 residues long. V lost 1 base, J lost 8 bases, and 7 bases stayed unmatched. The CDR3 loop is CASSEVRQGPGYTF. CDR3 sequence (DNA): TGTGCCAGCAGTGAAGTAAGACAGGGCCCCGGCTACACCTTC.

In its sample, this clonotype was seen a few times. This chain uses TRBV6-6 with TRBJ2-2, with 10 bases matching TRBD1. V was pared by 0 bases and J by 4 bases, with 5 bases of the junction left unmatched. The CDR3 runs to 17 residues. Germline assignment: CDR1 MNHNY and CDR2 SVGAGI (reference sequence). CDR3 region: CASSYSGGQGSTGELFF. The CDR3 nucleotides are TGTGCCAGCAGTTACTCGGGGGGACAGGGGAGCACCGGGGAGCTGTTTTTT.

This clonotype was observed at least ten times. The rearrangement links TRBV9 to TRBJ2-5; 8 bases match TRBD1. The CDR3 loop spans 14 amino acids. Germline trimming cut 1 base from V and 4 bases from J; bases unmatched to any gene: 3. Germline assignment: CDR1 SGDLS and CDR2 YYNGEE. The CDR3 coding sequence is TGTGCCAGCAGCGTATGGGGGACAGGAGAGACCCAGTACTTC. Protein sequence: CASSVWGTGETQYF.

This clonotype was seen many times. The chain combines TRBV12-3 or TRBV12-4 with TRBJ1-1, with unresolved D. V was clipped by 3 bases and J by 3 bases, with 23 bases between them. The CDR3 sequence is 18 residues long. This CDR3 is CASSLTAATRARDTEAFF. The DNA of the CDR3 is TGTGCCAGCAGTTTGACCGCGGCAACTAGGGCTAGGGACACTGAAGCTTTCTTT.